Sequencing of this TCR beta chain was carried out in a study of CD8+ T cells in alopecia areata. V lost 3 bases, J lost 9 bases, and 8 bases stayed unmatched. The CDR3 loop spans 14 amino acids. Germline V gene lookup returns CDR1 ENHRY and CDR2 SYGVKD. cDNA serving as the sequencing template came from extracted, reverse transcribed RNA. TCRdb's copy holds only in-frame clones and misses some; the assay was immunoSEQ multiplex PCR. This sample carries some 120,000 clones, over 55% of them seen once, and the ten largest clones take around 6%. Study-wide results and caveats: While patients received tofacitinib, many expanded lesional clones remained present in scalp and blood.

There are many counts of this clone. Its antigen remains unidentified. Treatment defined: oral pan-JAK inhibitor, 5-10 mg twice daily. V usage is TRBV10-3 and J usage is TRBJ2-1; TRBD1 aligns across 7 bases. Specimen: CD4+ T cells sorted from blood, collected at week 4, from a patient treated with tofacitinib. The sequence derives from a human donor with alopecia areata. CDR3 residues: CAISDPRQGSEQFF. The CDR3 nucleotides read TGTGCCATCAGTGACCCCCGACAGGGCAGTGAGCAGTTCTTC.